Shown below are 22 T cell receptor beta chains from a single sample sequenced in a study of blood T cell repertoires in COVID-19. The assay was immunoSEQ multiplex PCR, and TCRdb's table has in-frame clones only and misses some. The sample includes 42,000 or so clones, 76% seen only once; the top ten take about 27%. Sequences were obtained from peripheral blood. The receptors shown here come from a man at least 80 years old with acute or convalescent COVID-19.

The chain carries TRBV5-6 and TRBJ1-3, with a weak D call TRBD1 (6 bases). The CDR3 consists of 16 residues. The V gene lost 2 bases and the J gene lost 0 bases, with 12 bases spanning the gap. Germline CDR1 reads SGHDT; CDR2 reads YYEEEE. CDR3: CASSFRGQSSGNTIYF. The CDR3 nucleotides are TGTGCCAGCAGCTTCCGCGGACAGAGCTCTGGAAACACCATATATTTT.

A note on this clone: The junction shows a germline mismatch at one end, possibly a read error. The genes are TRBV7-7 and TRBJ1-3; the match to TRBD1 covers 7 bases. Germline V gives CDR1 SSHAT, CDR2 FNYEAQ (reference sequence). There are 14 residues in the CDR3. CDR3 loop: CASSSGGSGNTIYF. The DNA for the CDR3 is TGTGCTAGCAGCTCAGGGGGCTCTGGAAACACCATATATTTT.

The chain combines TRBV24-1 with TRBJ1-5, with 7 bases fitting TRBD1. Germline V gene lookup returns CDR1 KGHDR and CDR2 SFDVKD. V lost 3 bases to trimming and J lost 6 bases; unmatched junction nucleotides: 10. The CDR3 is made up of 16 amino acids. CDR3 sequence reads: CATSDDTGAGSQPQHF. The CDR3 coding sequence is TGTGCCACCAGTGATGATACAGGGGCCGGCTCTCAGCCCCAGCATTTT.

CDR3 loop: CASSVDPSSYNEQFF. CDR3 nucleotides: TGTGCCAGCAGCGTAGATCCGAGCTCCTACAATGAGCAGTTCTTC. This sequence joins TRBV9 and TRBJ2-1, with D uncertain. Trimming pared 0 bases from V and 0 bases from J, leaving 7 bases between. Germline V CDR1 and CDR2: SGDLS, YYNGEE. There are 15 residues in the CDR3.

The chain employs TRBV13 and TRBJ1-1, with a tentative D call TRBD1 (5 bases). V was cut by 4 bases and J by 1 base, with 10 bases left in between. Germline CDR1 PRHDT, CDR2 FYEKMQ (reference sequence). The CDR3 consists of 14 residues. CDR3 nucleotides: TGTGCCAGCAGCTACGGACAAAGGAACACTGAAGCTTTCTTT. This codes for CASSYGQRNTEAFF.

CDR3 bases: TGTGCCAGCAGCTCGGGGACTAGCGGGGGAACAATGGAGACCCAGTACTTC. It yields the protein CASSSGTSGGTMETQYF. The chain has TRBV4-2 and TRBJ2-5; 14 bases fit TRBD2. In germline, CDR1 is LGHNA, CDR2 YNFKEQ. After removal of 5 bases from V and 5 bases from J, the junction contained 10 bases not matched to a gene. This CDR3 spans 17 amino acids.

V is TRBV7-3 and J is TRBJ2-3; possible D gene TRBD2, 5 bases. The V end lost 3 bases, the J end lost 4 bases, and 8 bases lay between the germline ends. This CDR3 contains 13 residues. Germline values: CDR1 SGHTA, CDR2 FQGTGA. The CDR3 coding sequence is TGTGCCAGCAGCTTCGGGGTAGCAGATACGCAGTATTTT. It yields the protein CASSFGVADTQYF.

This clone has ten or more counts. This CDR3 is CASSIDHSQGYKQYF. CDR3 sequence (DNA): TGTGCCAGTAGTATAGATCATAGCCAGGGATATAAGCAGTACTTC. The chain employs TRBV19 and TRBJ2-7; possible D gene TRBD1, 5 bases. The V end was cut by 0 bases, the J end by 8 bases, with 17 bases between. CDR1 and CDR2 from the germline V gene are LNHDA and SQIVND (reference sequence). The length of the CDR3 is 15 residues.

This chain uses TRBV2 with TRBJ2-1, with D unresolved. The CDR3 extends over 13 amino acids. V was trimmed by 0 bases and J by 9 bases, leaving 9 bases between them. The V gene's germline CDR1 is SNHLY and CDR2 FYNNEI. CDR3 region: CASSEALRLEQFF. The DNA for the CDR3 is TGTGCCAGCAGTGAAGCGCTGAGACTTGAGCAGTTCTTC.

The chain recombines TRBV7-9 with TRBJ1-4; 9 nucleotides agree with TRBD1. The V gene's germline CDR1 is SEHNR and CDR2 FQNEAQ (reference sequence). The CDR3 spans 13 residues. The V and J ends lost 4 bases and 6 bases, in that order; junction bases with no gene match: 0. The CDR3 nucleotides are TGTGCCAGCAGCTGGGACAGGGATGAAAAACTGTTTTTT. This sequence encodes CASSWDRDEKLFF.

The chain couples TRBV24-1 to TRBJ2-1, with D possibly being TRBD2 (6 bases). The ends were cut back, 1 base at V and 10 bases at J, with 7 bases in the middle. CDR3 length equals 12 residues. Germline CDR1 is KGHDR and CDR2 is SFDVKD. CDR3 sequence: CATSDFRGEQFF. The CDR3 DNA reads TGTGCCACCAGTGATTTCCGGGGGGAGCAGTTCTTC.

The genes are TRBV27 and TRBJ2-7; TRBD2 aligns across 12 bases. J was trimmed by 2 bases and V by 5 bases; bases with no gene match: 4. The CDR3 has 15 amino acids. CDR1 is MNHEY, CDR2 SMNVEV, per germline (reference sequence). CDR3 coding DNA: TGTGCCAGCAGTCCCCGACTAGCGGGAGCCTACGAGCAGTACTTC. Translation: CASSPRLAGAYEQYF.

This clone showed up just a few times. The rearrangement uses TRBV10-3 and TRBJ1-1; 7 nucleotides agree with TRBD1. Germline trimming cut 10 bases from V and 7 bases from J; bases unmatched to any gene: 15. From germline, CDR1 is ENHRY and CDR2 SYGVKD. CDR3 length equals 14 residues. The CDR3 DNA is TGTGCCACCCTGAACGACAGGGACCTTGTTGAAGCTTTCTTT. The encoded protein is CATLNDRDLVEAFF.

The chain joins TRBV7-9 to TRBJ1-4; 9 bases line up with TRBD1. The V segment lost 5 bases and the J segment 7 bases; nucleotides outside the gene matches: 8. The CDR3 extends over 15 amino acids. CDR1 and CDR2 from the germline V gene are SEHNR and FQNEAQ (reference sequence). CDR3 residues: CASSPRDRDTEKLFF. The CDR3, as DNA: TGTGCCAGCAGCCCGCGGGACAGGGACACTGAAAAACTGTTTTTT.

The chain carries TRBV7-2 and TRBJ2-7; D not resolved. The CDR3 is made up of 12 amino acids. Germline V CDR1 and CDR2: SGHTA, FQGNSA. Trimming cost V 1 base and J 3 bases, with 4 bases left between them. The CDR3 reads CASSLELYEQYF. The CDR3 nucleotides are TGTGCCAGCAGCTTAGAACTCTACGAGCAGTACTTC.

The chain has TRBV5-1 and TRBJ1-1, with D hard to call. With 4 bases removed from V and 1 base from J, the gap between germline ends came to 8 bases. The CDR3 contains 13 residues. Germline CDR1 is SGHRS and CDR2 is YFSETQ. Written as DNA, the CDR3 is TGCGCCAGCAGCAGGGAGGAGAACACTGAAGCTTTCTTT. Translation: CASSREENTEAFF.

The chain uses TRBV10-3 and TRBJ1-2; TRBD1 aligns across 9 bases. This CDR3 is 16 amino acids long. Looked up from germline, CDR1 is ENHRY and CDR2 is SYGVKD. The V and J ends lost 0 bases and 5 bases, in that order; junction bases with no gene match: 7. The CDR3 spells CAISESPQGAGYGYTF. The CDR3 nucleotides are TGTGCCATCAGTGAGTCCCCACAGGGGGCCGGGTATGGCTACACCTTC.

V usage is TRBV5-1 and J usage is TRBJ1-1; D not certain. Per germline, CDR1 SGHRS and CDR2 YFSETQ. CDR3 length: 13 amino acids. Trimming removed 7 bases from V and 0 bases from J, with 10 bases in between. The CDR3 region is CASSAGMNTEAFF. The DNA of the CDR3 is TGCGCCAGCTCTGCAGGCATGAACACTGAAGCTTTCTTT.

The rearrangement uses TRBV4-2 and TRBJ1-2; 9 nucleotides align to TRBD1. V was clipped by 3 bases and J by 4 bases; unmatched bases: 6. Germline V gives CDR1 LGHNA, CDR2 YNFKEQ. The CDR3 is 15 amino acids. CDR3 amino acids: CASSQAGTGTYGYTF. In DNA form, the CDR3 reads TGTGCCAGCAGCCAGGCCGGGACAGGGACCTATGGCTACACCTTC.

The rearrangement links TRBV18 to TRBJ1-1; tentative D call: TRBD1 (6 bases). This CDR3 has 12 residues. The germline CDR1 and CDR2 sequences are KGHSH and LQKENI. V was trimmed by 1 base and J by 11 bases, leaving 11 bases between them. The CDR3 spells CASSPRDIPAFF. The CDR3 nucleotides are TGTGCCAGCTCACCACGGGACATCCCGGCTTTCTTT.

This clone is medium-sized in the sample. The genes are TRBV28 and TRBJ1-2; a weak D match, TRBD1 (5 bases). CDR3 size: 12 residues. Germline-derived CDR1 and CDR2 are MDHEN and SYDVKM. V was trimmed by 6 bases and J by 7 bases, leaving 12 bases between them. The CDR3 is CASRQVDTGYTF. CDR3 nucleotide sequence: TGTGCCAGCAGACAGGTGGACACTGGCTACACCTTC.

CDR3 region: CASRQTSMPLHF. Written as DNA, the CDR3 is TGTGCCAGCAGACAGACCAGTATGCCCCTCCACTTT. The V call is TRBV28, the J call TRBJ1-6; D is uncertain. The CDR3 contains 12 residues. V dropped 6 bases and J dropped 13 bases, with 13 bases sitting between them. Germline V gene sequence: CDR1 MDHEN, CDR2 SYDVKM.